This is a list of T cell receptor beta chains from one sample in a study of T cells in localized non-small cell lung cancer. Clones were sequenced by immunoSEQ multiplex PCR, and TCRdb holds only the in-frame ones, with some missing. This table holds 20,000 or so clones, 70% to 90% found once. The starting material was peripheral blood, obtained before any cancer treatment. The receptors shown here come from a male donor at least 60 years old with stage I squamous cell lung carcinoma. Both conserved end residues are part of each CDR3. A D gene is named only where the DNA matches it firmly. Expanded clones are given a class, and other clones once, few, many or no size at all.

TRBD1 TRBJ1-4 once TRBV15 CATSRLTKDRESEKLFF TGTGCCACCAGCAGACTAACAAAGGACAGGGAAAGTGAAAAACTGTTTTTT
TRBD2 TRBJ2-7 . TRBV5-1 CASSLSDTSVEQYF TGCGCCAGCAGCTTGTCGGATACTAGCGTCGAGCAGTACTTC
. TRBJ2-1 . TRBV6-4 CASSASGAAAYNEQFF TGTGCCAGCAGTGCGTCGGGGGCGGCGGCCTACAATGAGCAGTTCTTC
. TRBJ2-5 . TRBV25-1 CASSENRDIVIPQYF TGTGCCAGCAGTGAAAACCGGGACATTGTGATTCCCCAGTACTTC
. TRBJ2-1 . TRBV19 CASSIVRAGGDEQFF TGTGCCAGTAGTATAGTTAGGGCAGGAGGGGATGAGCAGTTCTTC
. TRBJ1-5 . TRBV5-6 CASTRAGGSNQPQHF TGTGCCAGCACCCGAGCGGGAGGAAGCAATCAGCCCCAGCATTTT
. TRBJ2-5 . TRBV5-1 CASSLVSAGSGEETQYF TGCGCCAGCAGCTTGGTCTCGGCAGGGTCCGGAGAAGAGACCCAGTACTTC
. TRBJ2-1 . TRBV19 CASSNRQAGSLNEQFF TGTGCCAGTAGCAACCGACAGGCGGGGAGTCTAAATGAGCAGTTCTTC
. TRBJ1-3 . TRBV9 CASSAWESSGNTIYF TGTGCCAGCAGCGCCTGGGAGAGCTCTGGAAACACCATATATTTT
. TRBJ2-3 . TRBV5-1 CASSLSQITDTQYF TGCGCCAGCAGCTTGTCCCAGATCACAGATACGCAGTATTTT
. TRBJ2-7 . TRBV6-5 CASQWQKGPYEQYF TGTGCCAGCCAGTGGCAGAAAGGGCCCTACGAGCAGTACTTC
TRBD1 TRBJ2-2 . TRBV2 CASSSGTGVAGELFF TGTGCCAGCAGTTCCGGGACAGGGGTGGCCGGGGAGCTGTTTTTT
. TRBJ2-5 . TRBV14 CASSHQGPQETQYF TGTGCCAGCAGCCATCAGGGGCCTCAAGAGACCCAGTACTTC
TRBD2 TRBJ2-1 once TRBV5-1 CASSLDRGGRGEQFF TGCGCCAGCAGCTTGGATCGGGGGGGCCGTGGTGAGCAGTTCTTC
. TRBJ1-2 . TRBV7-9 CASSRYRERGYTF TGTGCCAGCAGCAGATACAGGGAGAGGGGCTACACCTTC
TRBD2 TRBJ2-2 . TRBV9 CASSVASGGDTGELFF TGTGCCAGCAGCGTAGCCAGCGGGGGAGACACCGGGGAGCTGTTTTTT
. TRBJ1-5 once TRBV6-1 CASSPLRGSNQPQHF TGTGCCAGCAGCCCACTACGGGGGAGCAATCAGCCCCAGCATTTT
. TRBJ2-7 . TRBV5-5 CASSFTGREQYF TGTGCCAGCAGCTTTACAGGACGCGAGCAGTACTTC
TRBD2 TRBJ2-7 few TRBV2 CASTGGEQYF TGTGCCAGCACGGGGGGGGAGCAGTACTTC
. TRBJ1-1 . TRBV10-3 CAISLGRDTEAFF TGTGCCATCAGTTTGGGCCGGGACACTGAAGCTTTCTTT
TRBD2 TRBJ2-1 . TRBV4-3 CASSQDLGGLAYLEQFF TGCGCCAGCAGCCAAGATCTGGGGGGACTAGCGTATTTAGAGCAGTTCTTC
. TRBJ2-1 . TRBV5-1 CASSLDWGTYNEQFF TGCGCCAGCAGCTTGGATTGGGGGACCTACAATGAGCAGTTCTTC
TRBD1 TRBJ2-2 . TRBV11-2 CASSLGTGSTGELFF TGTGCCAGCAGCTTGGGGACAGGGAGCACCGGGGAGCTGTTTTTT
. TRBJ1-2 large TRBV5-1 CASSLGEGGYTF TGCGCCAGCAGCTTGGGTGAAGGTGGCTACACCTTC
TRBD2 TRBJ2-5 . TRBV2 CASSWRGNLQETQYF TGTGCCAGCAGCTGGCGGGGGAACCTTCAAGAGACCCAGTACTTC
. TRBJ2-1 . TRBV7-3 CASSLNGNHEQFF TGTGCCAGCAGCTTAAACGGGAACCATGAGCAGTTCTTC
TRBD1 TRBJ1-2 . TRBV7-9 CASSLEGQGGRGYTF TGTGCCAGCAGCTTAGAAGGACAGGGGGGCCGTGGCTACACCTTC
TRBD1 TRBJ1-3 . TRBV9 CASSLRGQGSDTIYF TGTGCCAGCAGCCTCAGAGGACAGGGGTCGGACACCATATATTTT
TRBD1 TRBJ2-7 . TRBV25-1 CASSRTGNLYEQYF TGTGCCAGCAGCAGGACAGGGAACCTCTACGAGCAGTACTTC
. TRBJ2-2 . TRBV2 CASSEVDRSTGELFF TGTGCCAGCAGTGAAGTGGACCGGAGTACCGGGGAGCTGTTTTTT
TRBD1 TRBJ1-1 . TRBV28 CASSFGDRGLTEAFF TGTGCCAGCAGTTTCGGAGACAGGGGTTTGACTGAAGCTTTCTTT
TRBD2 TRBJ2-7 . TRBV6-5 CASSLGLGSYEQYF TGTGCCAGCAGTCTAGGACTAGGGTCCTACGAGCAGTACTTC
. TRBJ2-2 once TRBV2 CASSDWSGTGELFF TGTGCCAGCAGTGATTGGTCGGGCACCGGGGAGCTGTTTTTT
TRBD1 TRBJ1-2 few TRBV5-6 CASSWGGGQGDYGYTF TGTGCCAGCAGCTGGGGAGGGGGACAGGGGGACTATGGCTACACCTTC
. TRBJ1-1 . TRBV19 CASSILRSTEAFF TGTGCCAGTAGTATTCTCCGGTCCACTGAAGCTTTCTTT
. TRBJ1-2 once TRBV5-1 CASSLAPSDYGYTF TGCGCCAGCAGCTTGGCCCCAAGTGACTATGGCTACACCTTC
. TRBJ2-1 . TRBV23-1 CASSQTNTTGRRVNEQFF TGCGCCAGCAGTCAAACAAACACCACAGGGCGGCGCGTCAATGAGCAGTTCTTC
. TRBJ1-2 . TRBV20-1 CSAPRGTGYTF TGCAGTGCACCGAGGGGTACTGGCTACACCTTC
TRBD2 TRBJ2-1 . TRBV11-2 CASSLVVRGAGGPNEQFF TGTGCCAGCAGCTTAGTGGTACGAGGAGCGGGGGGGCCCAATGAGCAGTTCTTC
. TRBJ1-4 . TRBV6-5 CASSYGVLREKLFF TGTGCCAGCAGTTACGGGGTTCTTCGGGAAAAACTGTTTTTT
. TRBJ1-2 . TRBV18 CASSPVRGSNYGYTF TGTGCCAGCTCACCCGTAAGGGGGTCTAACTATGGCTACACCTTC
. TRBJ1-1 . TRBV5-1 CASSLGGVNTEAFF TGCGCCAGCAGCTTGGGGGGCGTGAACACTGAAGCTTTCTTT
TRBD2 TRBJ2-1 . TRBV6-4 CASSASLAGGNEQFF TGTGCCAGCAGTGCCTCACTAGCGGGGGGAAATGAGCAGTTCTTC
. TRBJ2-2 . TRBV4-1 CASSQEPPSNTGELFF TGCGCCAGCAGCCAAGAACCACCCTCGAACACCGGGGAGCTGTTTTTT
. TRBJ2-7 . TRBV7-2 CASSQRSSYEQYF TGTGCCAGCAGCCAGAGGAGCTCCTACGAGCAGTACTTC
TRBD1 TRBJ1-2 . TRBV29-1 CSVGQGNGYTF TGCAGCGTTGGACAGGGGAATGGCTACACCTTC
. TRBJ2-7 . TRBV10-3 CAISEGDEQYF TGTGCCATCAGTGAGGGGGACGAGCAGTACTTC
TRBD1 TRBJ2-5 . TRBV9 CASSPQGQETQYF TGTGCCAGCAGTCCACAGGGACAGGAGACCCAGTACTTC
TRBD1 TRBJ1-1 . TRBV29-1 CSVYRGPNTEAFF TGCAGCGTATACAGGGGGCCAAACACTGAAGCTTTCTTT
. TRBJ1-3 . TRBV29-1 CSVDARGSGNTIYF TGCAGCGTTGATGCCAGGGGAAGTGGAAACACCATATATTTT
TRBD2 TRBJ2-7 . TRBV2 CASRMSGVVYEQYF TGTGCCAGCAGGATGAGCGGGGTCGTATACGAGCAGTACTTC
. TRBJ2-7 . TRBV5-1 CASSLGVPSSYEQYF TGCGCCAGCAGTCTTGGAGTTCCTAGCTCCTACGAGCAGTACTTC
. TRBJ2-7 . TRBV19 CASSPGTRYEQYF TGTGCCAGTAGTCCAGGGACTCGCTACGAGCAGTACTTC
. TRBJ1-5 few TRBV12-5 CASGLVSNQPQHF TGTGCTAGTGGTTTGGTAAGCAATCAGCCCCAGCATTTT
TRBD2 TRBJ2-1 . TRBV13 CASSLPTSGSYNEQFF TGTGCCAGCAGCTTACCGACTAGCGGATCATACAATGAGCAGTTCTTC